The 14 T cell receptor beta chains below come from one sample, sequenced in a study of T cell responses to AZD1222 COVID-19 vaccine. Produced via immunoSEQ multiplex PCR; TCRdb's table is partial and in-frame only. The sample gives about 59,000 clones, over 80% of which show up once; under 7.5% is in the top ten. The sequences come from peripheral blood, collected on day 0 of AZD1222 vaccination. These receptor sequences come from an adult in good health.

The chain employs TRBV12-3 or TRBV12-4 and TRBJ2-3; unclear D gene. The length of the CDR3 is 12 residues. V shed 5 bases and J shed 5 bases, with 8 bases lying between them. This CDR3 is CASSANQDTQYF. DNA for the CDR3: TGTGCCAGCAGTGCAAACCAAGATACGCAGTATTTT.

The rearrangement uses TRBV10-2 and TRBJ1-1; no definite D call. V gave up 2 bases and J gave up 1 base, with 8 bases separating them. Germline V gives CDR1 WSHSY, CDR2 SAAADI. The CDR3 runs 14 residues. CDR3 amino acids: CASSEPSGNTEAFF. The CDR3 nucleotides are TGCGCCAGCAGTGAGCCCTCCGGGAACACTGAAGCTTTCTTT.

This chain connects TRBV9 to TRBJ2-2, with TRBD1 identical over 7 bases. Germline CDR1 and CDR2: SGDLS and YYNGEE. Losses at the gene ends were 3 bases for V and 2 bases for J; bases not matched to a gene: 7. The CDR3 is 16 residues long. In DNA form, the CDR3 reads TGTGCCAGCAGCGACGACAGGGCCCTAAACACCGGGGAGCTGTTTTTT. This translates into CASSDDRALNTGELFF.

This clone was observed once. This same CDR3 is encoded by further DNA sequences in the sample. The chain carries TRBV3-1 (or the pseudogene TRBV3-2) and TRBJ2-7, with a tentative D call TRBD1 (6 bases). Trimming removed 4 bases at V and 4 bases at J, with 11 bases between. Per germline, CDR1 LGHDT and CDR2 YNNKEL (reference sequence). This CDR3 has 13 amino acids. The CDR3 bases are TGTGCCAGCAGCCGCCAGGGGTCTTACGAGCAGTACTTC. This translates into CASSRQGSYEQYF.

The chain couples TRBV3-1 (or the pseudogene TRBV3-2) to TRBJ2-6; tentatively, D is TRBD1 or TRBD2 (5 bases each). Germline V CDR1 and CDR2: LGHDT, YNNKEL (reference sequence). The CDR3 sequence is 16 residues long. The V end was cut by 6 bases, the J end by 0 bases, with 12 bases between. CDR3 DNA sequence: TGTGCCAGCAGACCCCCCGGGACCTCTGGGGCCAACGTCCTGACTTTC. Amino acids: CASRPPGTSGANVLTF.

The genes are TRBV10-3 and TRBJ2-5; TRBD2 aligns across 8 bases. Trimming cost V 5 bases and J 1 base; bases outside gene matches: 6. The germline CDR1 and CDR2 sequences are ENHRY and SYGVKD. This CDR3 spans 15 amino acids. This CDR3 is CAISLIAGGQETQYF. In nucleotides, the CDR3 is TGTGCCATCAGTCTAATCGCGGGGGGCCAAGAGACCCAGTACTTC.

The rearrangement links TRBV5-6 to TRBJ2-3, with 9 bases that match TRBD1. CDR1 is SGHDT, CDR2 YYEEEE, per germline. V trimming: 7 bases; J trimming: 6 bases; junction bases outside the gene matches: 9. This CDR3 is built from 14 residues. CDR3 DNA: TGTGCCAGCGAAACAGGGGGCGCTTGGGATACGCAGTATTTT. This sequence encodes CASETGGAWDTQYF. The full variable domain, in which reference TRBV5-6 and TRBJ2-3 provide the parts outside the CDR3, is DAGVTQSPTHLIKTRGQQVTLRCSPKSGHDTVSWYQQALGQGPQFIFQYYEEEERQRGNFPDRFSGHQFPNYSSELNVNALLLGDSALYLCASETGGAWDTQYFGPGTRLTVL.

The rearrangement links TRBV3-1 (or the pseudogene TRBV3-2) to TRBJ2-1; possibly TRBD1 for D (5 bases). Germline loops: CDR1 LGHDT, CDR2 YNNKEL (reference sequence). This CDR3 has 14 amino acids. V lost 1 base and J lost 9, with 13 bases in between. CDR3 loop: CASSQVSRRGEQFF. For the CDR3, the DNA is TGTGCCAGCAGCCAAGTTAGCAGAAGGGGTGAGCAGTTCTTC.

Here the CDR3 reads CASSRTGGQGNEQFF. The CDR3 nucleotides are TGCGCCAGCAGCCGGACAGGCGGGCAGGGCAATGAGCAGTTCTTC. This sequence joins TRBV5-1 and TRBJ2-1; 7 nucleotides match TRBD1. This CDR3 comprises 15 residues. J was trimmed by 6 bases and V by 4 bases; bases with no gene match: 10. Looked up from germline, CDR1 is SGHRS and CDR2 is YFSETQ.

The chain combines TRBV30 with TRBJ2-2, with 11 bases lining up with TRBD1. The CDR3 loop spans 14 amino acids. V was pared by 8 bases and J by 5 bases, with 7 bases of the junction left unmatched. Germline lookup yields CDR1 GTSNPN and CDR2 SVGIG (reference sequence). The CDR3 loop is CAEGDRGRTGELFF. The CDR3 DNA reads as TGTGCCGAAGGGGACAGGGGGAGGACCGGGGAGCTGTTTTTT.

This clone was detected once. The genes are TRBV19 and TRBJ2-7; 8 bases map to TRBD1. This CDR3 has 14 residues. With 3 bases clipped from V and 1 base from J, the junction kept 2 bases outside the gene matches. Germline CDR1 and CDR2: LNHDA and SQIVND (reference sequence). The CDR3 region has the DNA TGTGCCAGTAGTATGGGGACAGGATCCTACGAGCAGTACTTC. Translated, it gives CASSMGTGSYEQYF.

V usage is TRBV11-2 and J usage is TRBJ1-2; TRBD1 agrees at 9 bases. The V gene's germline CDR1 is SGHAT and CDR2 FQNNGV. The V segment lost 3 bases and the J segment 3 bases; nucleotides outside the gene matches: 5. This CDR3 has 15 residues. The CDR3 sequence is CASSFGTGTDYGYTF. The CDR3 bases are TGTGCCAGCAGCTTTGGGACAGGGACCGACTATGGCTACACCTTC.

Only one count was recorded for this clone. V is TRBV14 and J is TRBJ1-1; possible D gene TRBD1, 5 bases. Germline V lookup: CDR1 SGHDN, CDR2 FVKESK. V lost 0 bases and J lost 8, with 16 bases in between. The CDR3 has 15 residues. The CDR3 nucleotides are TGTGCCAGCAGCCAAGAATACGGGGGTTGGACCGAAGCTTTCTTT. This codes for CASSQEYGGWTEAFF.

CDR3 in amino acids: CASSFGRDYEQYF. The CDR3 DNA sequence: TGTGCCAGCAGTTTTGGGCGGGACTACGAGCAGTACTTC. J is TRBJ2-7 and V is TRBV27; D may be TRBD2 (6 bases). Trimming took off 3 bases at V and 3 bases at J, with 9 bases between the two ends. CDR1 MNHEY and CDR2 SMNVEV come from the germline V gene (reference sequence). This CDR3 spans 13 amino acids.